This is a list of T cell receptor beta chains from one sample in a study of T-cell reconstitution after alpha-beta-depleted transplantation in children. MiXCR, applied by TCRdb to the PCR reads, yields one record per CDR3 protein. The sample yields about 400,000 distinct CDR3 sequences, around 16% seen once. The material was PBMCs, mostly from graft donor cells, obtained 360 days after TCRalphabeta/CD19-depleted stem cell transplant. The receptors were sampled from a boy in the first two years of life who had a stem cell transplant for Wiskott-Aldrich syndrome, so the T cells may come from the graft donor. CDR3s include the opening cysteine and the closing phenylalanine or tryptophan. D genes are given only for firm matches. Where a row states a size, it is once, few, many or the class of an expanded clone; other rows omit it.

d_call,cdr3_length,v_call,clone_size,j_call,cdr3_nt,cdr3_aa
.,15,TRBV12-3/TRBV12-4,.,TRBJ2-7,TGTGCCAGCAGTTTCTTCTGGACGGGAACCTACGAGCAGTACTTC,CASSFFWTGTYEQYF
.,13,TRBV12-3/TRBV12-4,.,TRBJ2-7,TGTGCCAGCAGTTTAGGGGACGAGGCGAGACTGTACTTC,CASSLGDEARLYF
.,15,TRBV5-1,few,TRBJ2-3,TGCGCCAGCAGCTTGGATGCTAGGAACACAGATACGCAGTATTTT,CASSLDARNTDTQYF
.,17,TRBV7-2,.,TRBJ1-1,TGTGCCAGCAGCTTAGGGCTCGTAACCATTATGAACACTGAAGCTTTCTTT,CASSLGLVTIMNTEAFF
TRBD2,16,TRBV6-1,.,TRBJ2-5,TGTGCCAGCAGTCGCCGACTAGCGGACTCCCAAGAGACCCAGTACTTC,CASSRRLADSQETQYF
.,16,TRBV15,few,TRBJ2-6,TGTGCCACCAGCAGAGATCCGAGCTCTGGGGCCAACGTCCTGACTTTC,CATSRDPSSGANVLTF
.,12,TRBV29-1,.,TRBJ2-7,TGCAGCGTTGAAGGGACAGACTACGTACAGTACTTC,CSVEGTDYVQYF
TRBD1,15,TRBV18,.,TRBJ1-1,TGTGCCAGCTCACCCGAAATAGACAGGGAAACTGAAGCTTTCTTT,CASSPEIDRETEAFF
.,16,TRBV20-1,.,TRBJ2-3,TGCAGTGCTAGAGCAACGGGACAGCGGGTCACAGATACGCAGTATTTT,CSARATGQRVTDTQYF
TRBD1,14,TRBV6-2/TRBV6-3,few,TRBJ1-1,TGTGCCAGCAGTCTACAGGGGACAAACACTGAAGCTTTCTTT,CASSLQGTNTEAFF
TRBD1,15,TRBV24-1,.,TRBJ2-3,TGTGCCACCAGTGAGCAGGGGGTAATCACAGATACGCAGTATTTT,CATSEQGVITDTQYF
TRBD1,12,TRBV29-1,few,TRBJ2-7,TGCAGCTTCCGGACAGGCGGCTACGAGCAGTACTTC,CSFRTGGYEQYF
TRBD2,16,TRBV29-1,few,TRBJ2-3,TGCAGCTCCAGGGGGCTACTAGCGGGGGTCACAGATACGCAGTATTTT,CSSRGLLAGVTDTQYF
.,15,TRBV20-1,few,TRBJ2-3,TGCAGCGGGAAATACAGCAGACCAACCACAGATACGCAGTATTTT,CSGKYSRPTTDTQYF
.,17,TRBV15,.,TRBJ1-2,TGTGCCACCAGCAGAGACAGAGCGGACGCTGGAGTCTATGGCTACACCTTC,CATSRDRADAGVYGYTF
.,11,TRBV6-5,.,TRBJ2-7,TGTGCCAGCACAGGAGGCCGGGAGCAGTACTTC,CASTGGREQYF
TRBD1,16,TRBV3-1,.,TRBJ2-5,TGTGCCAGCAGCCAGGGCCGGGACAGGGAAATGGAGACCCAGTACTTC,CASSQGRDREMETQYF
.,14,TRBV18,few,TRBJ1-1,TGTGCCAGCTCAGTCGGACGGATCAACACTGAAGCTTTCTTT,CASSVGRINTEAFF
.,16,TRBV4-2,few,TRBJ2-3,TGTGCCAGCAGCCAAGATTACCGGGGGCCAGCCGATACGCAGTATTTT,CASSQDYRGPADTQYF
TRBD2,17,TRBV5-1,few,TRBJ2-1,TGCGCCAGCAGGGGCGGGGGGGCCCTGAGCTCCTACAATGAGCAGTTCTTC,CASRGGGALSSYNEQFF
TRBD2,14,TRBV5-1,few,TRBJ2-1,TGCGCCAGCAATTTGCGGGGGGAAAACAATGAGCAGTTCTTC,CASNLRGENNEQFF
.,12,TRBV7-6,.,TRBJ2-1,TGTGCCAGCAGCTTCGAGGGGACAACACAGTTCTTC,CASSFEGTTQFF
TRBD1,15,TRBV12-3/TRBV12-4,.,TRBJ2-5,TGTGCCAGCAGCCGACCAGGGGGTGGTGGAGAGACCCAGTACTTC,CASSRPGGGGETQYF
TRBD1,16,TRBV29-1,few,TRBJ2-1,TGCAGCGGAAACAACAGGGGGCGCCCCCCTTACAATGAGCAGTTCTTC,CSGNNRGRPPYNEQFF
.,15,TRBV7-2,few,TRBJ2-7,TGTGCCAGCAGCCGAGCCAGGGCTTTAAGCTACGAGCAGTACTTC,CASSRARALSYEQYF
TRBD2,15,TRBV5-1,once,TRBJ2-1,TGCGCCAGCAGCTTGGAGAGGTCGGGGGGGAATGAGCAGTTCTTC,CASSLERSGGNEQFF
TRBD2,21,TRBV6-2/TRBV6-3,few,TRBJ2-1,TGTGCCAGCAGTCCACCCCACCGACTAGCGGGGGGCCCCAGCTCCTACAATGAGCAGTTCTTC,CASSPPHRLAGGPSSYNEQFF
.,13,TRBV5-6,few,TRBJ1-5,TGTGCCAGCAGCTTGGACCCGACTGGGCCCCAGCATTTT,CASSLDPTGPQHF
TRBD2,16,TRBV28,few,TRBJ2-7,TGTGCCAGCAGTTTATTGCTAGCGGGGGCTTCCTACGAGCAGTACTTC,CASSLLLAGASYEQYF
.,15,TRBV30,.,TRBJ1-1,TGTGCCTGGAGCAAGAGGGTCCTCCGGGACACTGAAGCTTTCTTT,CAWSKRVLRDTEAFF
.,14,TRBV4-3,few,TRBJ2-3,TGCGCCAGCAGCCGCAGGGTCTTCACAGATACGCAGTATTTT,CASSRRVFTDTQYF
TRBD2,16,TRBV10-3,.,TRBJ2-3,TGTGCCACCATATCCTTTCGGGGGACTAAAGGGGATACGCAGTATTTT,CATISFRGTKGDTQYF
.,15,TRBV28,.,TRBJ2-5,TGTGCCAGCAGTTTAATCCGGAAGGGCCAAGAGACCCAGTACTTC,CASSLIRKGQETQYF
TRBD1,15,TRBV15,.,TRBJ2-7,TGTGCCACCAGCAGGCCCAGGGGGCTCCTCTACGAGCAGTACTTC,CATSRPRGLLYEQYF
.,16,TRBV6-2/TRBV6-3,.,TRBJ2-1,TGTGCCAGCCTACTCCGAGCGGGTTCCTTCTACAATGAGCAGTTCTTC,CASLLRAGSFYNEQFF
.,15,TRBV4-2,.,TRBJ2-7,TGTGCCAGCAGCCAAGTTCGGGATCTCTCCTACGAGCAGTACTTC,CASSQVRDLSYEQYF
TRBD1,14,TRBV5-1,few,TRBJ1-2,TGCGCCAGCAGCTTACAGGGGGCCGGCTATGGCTACACCTTC,CASSLQGAGYGYTF
TRBD2,15,TRBV12-3/TRBV12-4,few,TRBJ2-1,TGTGCCAGCAGTTCAAAGGAACCCTGGGGGGGAGAGCAGTTCTTC,CASSSKEPWGGEQFF
TRBD2,16,TRBV7-9,few,TRBJ2-3,TGTGCCAGCAGCTTATATAGCGGGAGGTTCACAGATACGCAGTATTTT,CASSLYSGRFTDTQYF